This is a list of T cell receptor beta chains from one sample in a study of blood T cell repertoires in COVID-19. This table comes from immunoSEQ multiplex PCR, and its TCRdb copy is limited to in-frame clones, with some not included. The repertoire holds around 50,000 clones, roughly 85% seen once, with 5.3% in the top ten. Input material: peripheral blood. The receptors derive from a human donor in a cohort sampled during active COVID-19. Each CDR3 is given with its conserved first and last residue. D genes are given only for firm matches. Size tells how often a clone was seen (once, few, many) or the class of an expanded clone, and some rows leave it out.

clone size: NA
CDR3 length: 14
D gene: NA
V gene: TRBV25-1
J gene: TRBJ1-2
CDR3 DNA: TGTGCCAGCACCCCCCCTGGCGGGTTCTCTGGCTACACCTTC
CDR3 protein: CASTPPGGFSGYTF

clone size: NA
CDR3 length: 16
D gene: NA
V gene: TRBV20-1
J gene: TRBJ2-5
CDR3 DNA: TGCAGTGCTAGTCCCCCGCAGGGGCGGTCGGGAGAGACCCAGTACTTC
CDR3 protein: CSASPPQGRSGETQYF

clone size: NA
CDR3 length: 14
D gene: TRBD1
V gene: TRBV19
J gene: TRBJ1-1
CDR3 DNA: TGTGCCAGTAGTACTCGGACAGGGTCAACTGAAGCTTTCTTT
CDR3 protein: CASSTRTGSTEAFF

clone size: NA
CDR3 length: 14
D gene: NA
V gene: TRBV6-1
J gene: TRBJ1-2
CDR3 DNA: TGTGCCAGCAGTGAAGAGACAGGTGCCTATGGCTACACCTTC
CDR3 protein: CASSEETGAYGYTF

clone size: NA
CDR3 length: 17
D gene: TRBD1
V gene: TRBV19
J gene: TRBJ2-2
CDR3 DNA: TGTGCCAGTAGCCCACGGGACAGGCCTACGAACACCGGGGAGCTGTTTTTT
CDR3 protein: CASSPRDRPTNTGELFF

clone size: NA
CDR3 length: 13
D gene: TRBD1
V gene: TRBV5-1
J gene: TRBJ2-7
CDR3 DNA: TGCGCCAGCAGCGGACAGGGGGCGTACGAGCAGTACTTC
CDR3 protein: CASSGQGAYEQYF

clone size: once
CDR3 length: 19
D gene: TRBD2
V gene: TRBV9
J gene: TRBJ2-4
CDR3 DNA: TGTGCCAGCAGCGTTGCTAGCGGGGGTACTGACGCGGAAAAAAACATTCAGTACTTC
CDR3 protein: CASSVASGGTDAEKNIQYF

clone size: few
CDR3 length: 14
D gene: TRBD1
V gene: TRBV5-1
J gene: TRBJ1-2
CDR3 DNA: TGCGCCAGCAGCTCGGGAGGGGGCAGGTATGGCTACACCTTC
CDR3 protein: CASSSGGGRYGYTF

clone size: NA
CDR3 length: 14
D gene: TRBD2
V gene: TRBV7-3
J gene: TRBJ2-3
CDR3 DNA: TGTGCCAGCAGCTCGGGACTAGCCACAGATACGCAGTATTTT
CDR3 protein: CASSSGLATDTQYF

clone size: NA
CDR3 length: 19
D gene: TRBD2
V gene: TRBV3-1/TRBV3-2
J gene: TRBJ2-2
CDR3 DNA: TGTGCCAGCAGCCAATTTCGGCTAGCGGGGGGGCCGAGCACCGGGGAGCTGTTTTTT
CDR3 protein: CASSQFRLAGGPSTGELFF

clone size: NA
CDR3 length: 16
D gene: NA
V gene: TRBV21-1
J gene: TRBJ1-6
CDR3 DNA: TGTGCCAGCAGCATAGACAGGGGCCTCTATAATTCACCCCTCCACTTT
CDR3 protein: CASSIDRGLYNSPLHF

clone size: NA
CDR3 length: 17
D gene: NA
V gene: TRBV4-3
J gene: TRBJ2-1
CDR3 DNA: TGCGCCAGCAGCCAAGGTATCGGGGGGCAAGCCTACAATGAGCAGTTCTTC
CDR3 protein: CASSQGIGGQAYNEQFF

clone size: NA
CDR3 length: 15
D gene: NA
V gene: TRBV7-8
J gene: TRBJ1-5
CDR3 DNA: TGTGCCAGCAGCTCTTCGGACGGGGCCGGGGGGCCCCAGCATTTT
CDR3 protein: CASSSSDGAGGPQHF

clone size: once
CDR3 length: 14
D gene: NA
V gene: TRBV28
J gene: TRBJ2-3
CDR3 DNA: TGTGCCAGCAGTTCCGGACTCTTCACAGATACGCAGTATTTT
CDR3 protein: CASSSGLFTDTQYF

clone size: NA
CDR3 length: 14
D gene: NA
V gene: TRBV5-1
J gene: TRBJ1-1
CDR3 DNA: TGCGCCAGCAGCCAGACAGGTATGAACACTGAAGCTTTCTTT
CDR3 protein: CASSQTGMNTEAFF

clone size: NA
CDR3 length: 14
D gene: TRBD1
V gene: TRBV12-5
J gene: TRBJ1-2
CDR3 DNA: TGTGCTAGTGGTTTGAGTCACAGGGGGGACGGCTACACCTTC
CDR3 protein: CASGLSHRGDGYTF

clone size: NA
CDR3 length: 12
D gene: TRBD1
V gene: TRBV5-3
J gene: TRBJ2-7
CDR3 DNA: TGTGCCAGAAGCACAGGGGCGTGCGAGCAGTACTTC
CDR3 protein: CARSTGACEQYF

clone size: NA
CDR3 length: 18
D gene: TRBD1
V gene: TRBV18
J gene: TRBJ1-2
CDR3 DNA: TGTGCCAGCTCCCTTAACCCGGGACAGGGTTCCCCACACTATGGCTACACCTTC
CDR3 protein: CASSLNPGQGSPHYGYTF

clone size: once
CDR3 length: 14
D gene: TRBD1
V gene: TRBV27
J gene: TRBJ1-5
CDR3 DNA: TGTGCCAGCAGCACCGCAGGGGGTAGCGGGCCCCAGCATTTT
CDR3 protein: CASSTAGGSGPQHF

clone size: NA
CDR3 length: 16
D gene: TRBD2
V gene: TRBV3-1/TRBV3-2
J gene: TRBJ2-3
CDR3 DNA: TGTGCCAGCAGCCCCTTTTATAGCGGGGCTACAGATACGCAGTATTTT
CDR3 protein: CASSPFYSGATDTQYF